Below are 16 T cell receptor beta chains sequenced from a single sample in a study of identical twins. Via MiXCR, TCRdb re-called the 5' RACE reads, giving one row per CDR3 protein. This sample has 700,000 to 950,000 distinct CDR3 sequences, with over 9% found just once. This sample also appeared in a second study, on yellow fever vaccine responses in identical twins.

The sequencing sample was made of PBMCs. All receptors derive from a woman under 30 in good health.

The genes are TRBV5-1 and TRBJ2-3; the D gene is possibly TRBD2 (6 bases). This CDR3 is built from 16 residues. Germline values: CDR1 SGHRS, CDR2 YFSETQ. The V gene lost 6 bases and the J gene lost 1 base, with 18 bases spanning the gap. The CDR3 loop reads CASISGDLGGTDTQYF. DNA of the CDR3: TGCGCCAGCATCTCGGGGGACTTGGGGGGCACAGATACGCAGTATTTT.

In this sample, this clonotype turned up a few times. The V gene is TRBV20-1, the J gene TRBJ2-7, with 8 bases lining up with TRBD1. The germline gives CDR1 DFQATT, CDR2 SNEGSKA (reference sequence). The J segment lost 1 base and the V segment lost 2 bases, leaving 4 bases of the junction unmatched. The length of the CDR3 is 14 residues. CDR3 in DNA: TGCAGTGCTAGACCGACAGGGGCGTCCTACGAGCAGTACTTC. Translating gives CSARPTGASYEQYF.

The chain combines TRBV7-3 with TRBJ2-5; D ambiguous. The germline V and J ends were trimmed by 5 bases and 0 bases, with 7 bases remaining between them. Germline V gene sequence: CDR1 SGHTA, CDR2 FQGTGA. This CDR3 is 13 amino acids long. The CDR3 spells CASSPGHQETQYF. CDR3 in DNA: TGTGCCAGCAGCCCGGGCCACCAAGAGACCCAGTACTTC.

This chain links TRBV12-3 or TRBV12-4 with TRBJ2-1; the D gene is possibly TRBD1 (6 bases). The CDR3 loop spans 16 amino acids. Trimming pared 4 bases from V and 2 bases from J, leaving 15 bases between. The CDR3 here is CASSSDRDKPYNEQFF. The CDR3 region has the DNA TGTGCCAGCAGTTCGGACCGGGACAAGCCCTACAATGAGCAGTTCTTC.

V gene TRBV5-5 combines with J gene TRBJ1-5, with D unclear. The germline CDR1 and CDR2 sequences are SGHKS and YYEKEE (reference sequence). The CDR3 is made up of 15 amino acids. Trimming removed 0 bases at V and 0 bases at J, with 7 bases between. Written as DNA, the CDR3 is TGTGCCAGCAGCTTGGCTAGCTATAGCAATCAGCCCCAGCATTTT. Protein: CASSLASYSNQPQHF.

This clonotype turned up a few times. The chain joins TRBV10-3 to TRBJ2-7; TRBD1 matches 12 bases. From germline, CDR1 is ENHRY and CDR2 SYGVKD. The CDR3 length is 15 residues. The V and J ends lost 4 bases and 1 base, in that order; junction bases with no gene match: 2. CDR3 in amino acids: CAISAGQGASYEQYF. CDR3 DNA: TGTGCCATCAGTGCGGGACAGGGGGCTTCCTACGAGCAGTACTTC.

A few counts support this clonotype. The gene calls are TRBV6-5 and TRBJ1-4; no reliable D call. This CDR3 is 14 amino acids long. Germline loops: CDR1 MNHEY, CDR2 SVGAGI. V was pared by 2 bases and J by 7 bases, with 11 bases between. The chain's CDR3 is CASSYNRLSEKLFF. DNA of the CDR3: TGTGCCAGCAGTTACAATCGGTTATCTGAAAAACTGTTTTTT.

The chain joins TRBV3-1 to TRBJ2-7, with 11 bases that match TRBD1. The CDR3 covers 16 residues. The ends lost 1 base at V and 7 bases at J; junction bases unmatched: 9. CDR1 and CDR2 from the germline V gene are LGHDT and YNNKEL (reference sequence). This CDR3 is CASSQGIGTGGREQYF. The CDR3 coding sequence is TGTGCCAGCAGCCAAGGGATTGGGACAGGGGGGCGAGAGCAGTACTTC.

This clonotype came up many times. The chain recombines TRBV5-1 with TRBJ1-1; tentatively, D is TRBD1 (5 bases). The germline V gene encodes CDR1 SGHRS and CDR2 YFSETQ. This CDR3 contains 16 residues. V lost 2 bases to trimming and J lost 4 bases, with 18 bases between them. The chain's CDR3 is CASSFLGDGLGTEAFF. CDR3 coding DNA: TGCGCCAGCAGCTTCTTGGGGGACGGATTGGGCACTGAAGCTTTCTTT.

This clonotype was found many times. The genes are TRBV11-2 and TRBJ1-2; TRBD1 agrees at 10 bases. The ends lost 3 bases at V and 7 bases at J; junction bases unmatched: 8. Germline CDR1 reads SGHAT; CDR2 reads FQNNGV. This CDR3 contains 15 residues. Here the CDR3 reads CASSLDLGQGFGYTF. CDR3 DNA: TGTGCCAGCAGCTTGGATCTGGGACAGGGGTTTGGCTACACCTTC.

This clonotype has just a few counts. The chain uses TRBV12-3 or TRBV12-4 and TRBJ2-2, with TRBD2 identical over 8 bases. CDR3 length: 16 residues. The J segment lost 4 bases and the V segment lost 7 bases, leaving 11 bases of the junction unmatched. The CDR3: CASTLAGTLGTGELFF. The CDR3 DNA sequence: TGTGCCAGCACCTTAGCGGGGACCTTAGGCACCGGGGAGCTGTTTTTT.

This clonotype was detected a few times. The CDR3 region is CASSSPTGGAGNEQFF. CDR3 nucleotides: TGTGCCAGCAGCTCCCCCACAGGGGGCGCGGGCAATGAGCAGTTCTTC. The J gene is TRBJ2-1, the V gene TRBV11-2; 9 nucleotides align to TRBD1. Per the germline V gene, CDR1 is SGHAT and CDR2 is FQNNGV. The length of the CDR3 is 16 residues. J lost 6 bases, V lost 4 bases, and 10 bases had no gene match.

This clonotype occurred a few times. The chain uses TRBV14 and TRBJ2-1; a possible D gene is TRBD2 (5 bases). The V gene's germline CDR1 is SGHDN and CDR2 FVKESK. The CDR3 sequence is 15 residues long. Trimming shortened V by 1 base and J by 5 bases, and 12 bases separated the two germline ends. The CDR3 sequence is CASSQASTAHNEQFF. CDR3 DNA: TGTGCCAGCAGCCAAGCTAGCACCGCCCACAATGAGCAGTTCTTC.

CDR3: CSPPVPVTDTQYF. The CDR3, as DNA: TGCAGTCCCCCCGTTCCCGTCACAGATACGCAGTATTTT. The chain uses TRBV20-1 and TRBJ2-3; no clear D gene. From germline, CDR1 is DFQATT and CDR2 SNEGSKA (reference sequence). V was pared by 8 bases and J by 2 bases, with 14 bases between. The CDR3 sequence is 13 residues long.

V and J are TRBV15 and TRBJ2-1; 10 positions match TRBD2. The junction had 5 bases not matched to a gene; V was cut back by 7 bases and J by 5 bases. This CDR3 region has 14 residues. Germline-derived CDR1 and CDR2 are LNHNV and YYDKDF (reference sequence). CDR3 region: CATKGLAFDNEQFF. The CDR3 DNA reads TGTGCCACCAAGGGACTAGCGTTCGACAATGAGCAGTTCTTC. Filled out from reference TRBV15 and TRBJ2-1, the complete variable domain reads DAMVIQNPRYQVTQFGKPVTLSCSQTLNHNVMYWYQQKSSQAPKLLFHYYDKDFNNEADTPDNFQSRRPNTSFCFLDIRSPGLGDTAMYLCATKGLAFDNEQFFGPGTRLTVL.

This clonotype has only a few counts. J is TRBJ2-1 and V is TRBV20-1; D is possibly TRBD2 (5 bases). V was shortened by 6 bases and J by 6 bases, with 18 bases between the two germline ends. Looked up from germline, CDR1 is DFQATT and CDR2 is SNEGSKA (reference sequence). The CDR3 totals 14 residues. The CDR3 protein is CSAKSGIQFNEQFF. In DNA, the CDR3 is TGCAGTGCCAAAAGCGGCATACAGTTCAATGAGCAGTTCTTC.